This T cell receptor (beta chain) was sequenced in a study of cytomegalovirus exposure and HLA in healthy donors. Study-wide context: Previous work identified roughly 120 million unique TCR beta sequences from around 200 million T cells.

Study results and limitations: Most CMV-associated TCR beta chains appeared HLA-restricted in a later analysis. Cytomegalovirus status, reportedly, was diagnosed with high specificity and sensitivity by the classifier.

The primer mix had 60 Vbeta and 13 Jbeta primers. Libraries were prepared by immunoSEQ multiplex PCR; TCRdb keeps only in-frame clonotypes and omits some of them. The data show about 150,000 clones, about 76% seen once. Remarks on this clone: Its antigen is as yet unknown.

The length of the CDR3 is 15 residues. Unmatched junction bases numbered 3, after V lost 1 base and J lost 3 bases. The germline V gene has CDR1 SGHVS and CDR2 FNYEAQ. This receptor was taken from a male donor in good health and CMV-seronegative. Material: PBMCs. V gene TRBV7-6 combines with J gene TRBJ2-1, with 7 bases aligning to TRBD2. The CDR3 loop is CASSLVGGGYNEQFF. CDR3 bases: TGTGCCAGCAGCTTAGTGGGGGGGGGCTACAATGAGCAGTTCTTC. The full variable domain, completed using reference TRBV7-6 and TRBJ2-1, is GAGVSQSPRYKVTKRGQDVALRCDPISGHVSLYWYRQALGQGPEFLTYFNYEAQQDKSGLPNDRFSAERPEGSISTLTIQRTEQRDSAMYRCASSLVGGGYNEQFFGPGTRLTVL.